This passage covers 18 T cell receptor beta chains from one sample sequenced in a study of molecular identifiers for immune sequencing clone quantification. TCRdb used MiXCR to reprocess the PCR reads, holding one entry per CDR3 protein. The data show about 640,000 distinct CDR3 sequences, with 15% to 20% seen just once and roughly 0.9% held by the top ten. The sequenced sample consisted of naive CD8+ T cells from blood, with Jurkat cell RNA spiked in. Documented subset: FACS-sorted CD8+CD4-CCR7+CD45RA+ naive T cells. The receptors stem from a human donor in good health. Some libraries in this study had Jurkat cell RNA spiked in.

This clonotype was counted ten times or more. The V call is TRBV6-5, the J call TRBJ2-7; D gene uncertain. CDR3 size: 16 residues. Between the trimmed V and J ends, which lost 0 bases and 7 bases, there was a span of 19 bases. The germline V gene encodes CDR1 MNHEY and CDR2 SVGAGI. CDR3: CASSYSSMDGGREQYF. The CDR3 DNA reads TGTGCCAGCAGTTACTCTTCAATGGACGGCGGACGGGAGCAGTACTTC.

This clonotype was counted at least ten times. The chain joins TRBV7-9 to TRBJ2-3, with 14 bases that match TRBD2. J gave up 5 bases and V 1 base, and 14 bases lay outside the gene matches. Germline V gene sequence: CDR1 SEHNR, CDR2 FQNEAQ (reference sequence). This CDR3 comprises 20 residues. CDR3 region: CASSLVIGQLGLAGEDTQYF. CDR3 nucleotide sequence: TGTGCCAGCAGCTTAGTTATCGGCCAGCTGGGACTAGCGGGAGAAGATACGCAGTATTTT.

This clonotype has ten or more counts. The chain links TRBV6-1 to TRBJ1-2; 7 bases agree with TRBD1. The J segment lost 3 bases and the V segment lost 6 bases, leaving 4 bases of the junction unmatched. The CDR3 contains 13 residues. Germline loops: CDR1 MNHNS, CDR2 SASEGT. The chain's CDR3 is CASREQGYYGYTF. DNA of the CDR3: TGTGCCAGCAGAGAACAGGGGTACTATGGCTACACCTTC.

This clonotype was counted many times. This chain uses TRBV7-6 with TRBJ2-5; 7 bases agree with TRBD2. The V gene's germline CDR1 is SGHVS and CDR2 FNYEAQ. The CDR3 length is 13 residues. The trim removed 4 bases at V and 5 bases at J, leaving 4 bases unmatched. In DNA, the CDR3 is TGTGCCAGCAGCTCCCACGGGGGGGAGACCCAGTACTTC. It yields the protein CASSSHGGETQYF.

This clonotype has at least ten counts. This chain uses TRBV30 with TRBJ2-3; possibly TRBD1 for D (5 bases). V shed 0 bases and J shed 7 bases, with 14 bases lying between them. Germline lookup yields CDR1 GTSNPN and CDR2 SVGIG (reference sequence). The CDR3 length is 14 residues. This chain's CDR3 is CAWSVGAGRNTQYF. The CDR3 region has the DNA TGTGCCTGGAGTGTAGGGGCAGGCAGGAATACGCAGTATTTT.

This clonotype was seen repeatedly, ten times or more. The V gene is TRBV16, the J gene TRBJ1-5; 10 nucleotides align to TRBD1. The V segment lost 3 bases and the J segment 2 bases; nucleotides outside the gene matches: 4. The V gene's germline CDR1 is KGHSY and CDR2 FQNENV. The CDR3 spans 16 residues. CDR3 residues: CASSHGGTGGNQPQHF. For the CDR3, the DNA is TGTGCCAGCAGCCACGGGGGGACAGGGGGCAATCAGCCCCAGCATTTT.

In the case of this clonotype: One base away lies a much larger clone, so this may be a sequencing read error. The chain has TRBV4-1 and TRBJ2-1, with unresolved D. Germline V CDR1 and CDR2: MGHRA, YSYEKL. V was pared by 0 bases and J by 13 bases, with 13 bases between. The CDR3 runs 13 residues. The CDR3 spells CASSQDARSSQFF. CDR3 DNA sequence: TGCGCCAGCAGCCAAGATGCACGTAGTAGTCAGTTCTTC.

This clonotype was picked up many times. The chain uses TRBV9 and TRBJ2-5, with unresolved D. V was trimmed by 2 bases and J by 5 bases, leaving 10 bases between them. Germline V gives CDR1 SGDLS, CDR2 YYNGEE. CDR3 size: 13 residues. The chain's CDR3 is CASSVDLAETQYF. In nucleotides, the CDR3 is TGTGCCAGCAGCGTTGACCTGGCTGAGACCCAGTACTTC. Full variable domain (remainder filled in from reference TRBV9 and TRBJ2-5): DSGVTQTPKHLITATGQRVTLRCSPRSGDLSVYWYQQSLDQGLQFLIQYYNGEERAKGNILERFSAQQFPDLHSELNLSSLELGDSALYFCASSVDLAETQYFGPGTRLLVL.

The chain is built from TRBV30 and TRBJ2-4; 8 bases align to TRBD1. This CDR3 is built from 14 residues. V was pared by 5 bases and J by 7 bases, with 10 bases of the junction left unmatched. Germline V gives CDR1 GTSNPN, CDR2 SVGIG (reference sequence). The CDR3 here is CAWALGQGWNIQYF. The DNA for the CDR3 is TGTGCCTGGGCCCTCGGACAGGGTTGGAACATTCAGTACTTC.

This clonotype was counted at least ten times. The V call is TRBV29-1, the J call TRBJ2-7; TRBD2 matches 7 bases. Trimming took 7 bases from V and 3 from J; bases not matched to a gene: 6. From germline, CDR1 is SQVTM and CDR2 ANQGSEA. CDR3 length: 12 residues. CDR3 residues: CSAAGAGYEQYF. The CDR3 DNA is TGCAGCGCTGCGGGAGCGGGCTACGAGCAGTACTTC.

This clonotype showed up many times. CDR3 sequence (DNA): TGTGCCAGCAGTTTAGGTGCGGCAACCCAAGAGACCCAGTACTTC. It codes for CASSLGAATQETQYF. The V gene is TRBV28, the J gene TRBJ2-5; D gene uncertain. Germline V gene sequence: CDR1 MDHEN, CDR2 SYDVKM. The germline V and J ends were trimmed by 2 bases and 1 base, with 11 bases remaining between them. The CDR3 extends over 15 amino acids.

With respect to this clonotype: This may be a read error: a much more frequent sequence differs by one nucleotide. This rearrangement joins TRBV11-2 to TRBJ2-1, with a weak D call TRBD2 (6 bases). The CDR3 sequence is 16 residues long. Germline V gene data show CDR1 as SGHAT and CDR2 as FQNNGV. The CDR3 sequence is CVSSLAGTGSYNEQFF. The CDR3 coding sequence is TGTGTCAGCAGCTTAGCCGGGACTGGCTCGTACAATGAGCAGTTCTTC.

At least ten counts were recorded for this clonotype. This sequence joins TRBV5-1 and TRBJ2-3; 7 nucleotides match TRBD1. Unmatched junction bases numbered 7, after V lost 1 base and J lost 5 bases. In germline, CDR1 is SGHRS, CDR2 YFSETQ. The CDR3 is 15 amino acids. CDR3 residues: CASSLFLTGVDTQYF. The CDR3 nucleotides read TGCGCCAGCAGCTTGTTTCTTACAGGGGTAGATACGCAGTATTTT.

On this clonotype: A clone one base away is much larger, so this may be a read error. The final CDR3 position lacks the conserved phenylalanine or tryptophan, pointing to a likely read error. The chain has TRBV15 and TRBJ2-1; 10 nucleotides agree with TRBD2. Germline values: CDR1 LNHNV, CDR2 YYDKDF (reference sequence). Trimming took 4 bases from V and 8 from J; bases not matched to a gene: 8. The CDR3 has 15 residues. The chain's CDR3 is CATSIPASGSDEQFV. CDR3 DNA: TGTGCCACCAGCATTCCGGCTAGCGGGAGTGATGAGCAGTTCGTC.

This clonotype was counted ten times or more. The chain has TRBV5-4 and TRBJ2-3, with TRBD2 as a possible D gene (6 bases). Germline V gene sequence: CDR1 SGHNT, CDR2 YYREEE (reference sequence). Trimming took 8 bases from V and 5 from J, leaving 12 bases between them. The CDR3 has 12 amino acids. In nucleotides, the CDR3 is TGTGCCAGTCGCGGCGGGGAAGATACGCAGTATTTT. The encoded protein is CASRGGEDTQYF.

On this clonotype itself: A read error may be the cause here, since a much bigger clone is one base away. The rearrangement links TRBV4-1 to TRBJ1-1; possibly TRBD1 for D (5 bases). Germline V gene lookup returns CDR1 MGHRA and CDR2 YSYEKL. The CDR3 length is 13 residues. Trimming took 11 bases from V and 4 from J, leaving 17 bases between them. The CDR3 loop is CAGNSQGGTEAFF. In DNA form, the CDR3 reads TGCGCCGGCAACTCCCAGGGAGGCACTGAAGCTTTCTTT.

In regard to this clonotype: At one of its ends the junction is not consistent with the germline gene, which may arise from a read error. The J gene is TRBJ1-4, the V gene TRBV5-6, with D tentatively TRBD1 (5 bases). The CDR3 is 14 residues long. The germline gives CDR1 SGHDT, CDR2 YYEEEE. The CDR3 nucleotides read TGTGCCAGCAGCCACAACCAGGGAAATGAAAAACTGTCTTTT. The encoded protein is CASSHNQGNEKLSF.

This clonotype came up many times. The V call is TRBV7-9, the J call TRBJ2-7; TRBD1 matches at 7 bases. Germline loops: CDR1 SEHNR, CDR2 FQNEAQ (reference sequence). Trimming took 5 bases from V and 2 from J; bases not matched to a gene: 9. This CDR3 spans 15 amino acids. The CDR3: CASSPQDRTTYEQYF. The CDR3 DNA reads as TGTGCCAGCAGCCCTCAGGACAGGACCACCTACGAGCAGTACTTC.